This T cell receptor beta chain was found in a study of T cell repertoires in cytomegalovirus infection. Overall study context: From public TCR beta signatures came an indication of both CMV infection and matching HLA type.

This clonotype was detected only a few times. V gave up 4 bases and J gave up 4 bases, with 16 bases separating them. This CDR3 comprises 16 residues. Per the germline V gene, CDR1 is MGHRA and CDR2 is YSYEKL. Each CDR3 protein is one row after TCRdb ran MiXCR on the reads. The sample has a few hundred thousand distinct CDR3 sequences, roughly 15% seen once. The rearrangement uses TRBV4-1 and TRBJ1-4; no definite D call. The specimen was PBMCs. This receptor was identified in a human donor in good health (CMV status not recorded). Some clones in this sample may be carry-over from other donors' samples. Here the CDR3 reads CASSLTREGGNEKLFF. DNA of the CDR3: TGCGCCAGCAGCCTAACCCGGGAGGGCGGTAATGAAAAACTGTTTTTT.